The clone carrying this T cell receptor (beta chain) was counted ten times or more. Its specificity is not known. Ophthalmopathy cases met thresholds of Clinical Activity Score at least 3, NOSPECS grade at least 4 and duration under 3 months. Patients were excluded because of uncontrolled infection, other autoimmune disease, pregnancy or lactation. Fresh peripheral blood, less than 11 ml of it, supplied the PBMCs. V was clipped by 6 bases and J by 10 bases; unmatched bases: 11. This CDR3 contains 15 residues. The investigators amplified TCR beta CDR3 regions from RNA transcripts. HTBI primers were employed in a first-round RT-PCR of the TCR CDR3. MiXCR was run by TCRdb on the multiplex PCR reads, yielding one entry per CDR3 protein. Of approximately 690,000 distinct CDR3 sequences listed, 20% are singletons. The data are from a study of T cells in Graves' hyperthyroidism and ophthalmopathy. Whole-study findings and limits: Blood also showed most of the thyroid clonotypes that were expanded above 0.001.

The rearrangement uses TRBV12-3 or TRBV12-4 and TRBJ1-6; 8 nucleotides align to TRBD1. Sequenced material: blood. The clonotype was recovered from a man aged 30-40 years with Graves' ophthalmopathy. CDR3 region: CASSSWGRGQSPLHF. In DNA form, the CDR3 reads TGTGCCAGCAGCAGCTGGGGCAGGGGGCAATCACCCCTCCACTTT.